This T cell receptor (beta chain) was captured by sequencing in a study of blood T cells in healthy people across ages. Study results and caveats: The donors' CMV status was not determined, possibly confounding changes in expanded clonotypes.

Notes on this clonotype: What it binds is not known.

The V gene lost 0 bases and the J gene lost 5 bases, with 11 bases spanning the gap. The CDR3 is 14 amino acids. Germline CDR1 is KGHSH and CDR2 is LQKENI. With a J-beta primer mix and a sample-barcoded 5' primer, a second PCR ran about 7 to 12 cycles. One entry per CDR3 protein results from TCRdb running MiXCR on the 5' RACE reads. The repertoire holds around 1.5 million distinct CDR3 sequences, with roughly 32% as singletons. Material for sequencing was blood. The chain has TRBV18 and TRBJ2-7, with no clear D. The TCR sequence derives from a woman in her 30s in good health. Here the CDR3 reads CASSPPSLADEQYF. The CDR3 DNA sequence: TGTGCCAGCTCACCACCGAGCCTGGCGGACGAGCAGTACTTC.